One and the same sample provided the 21 T cell receptor beta chains below, sequenced in a study of blood T cell repertoires in COVID-19. TCRdb's copy holds only in-frame clones and misses some; the assay was immunoSEQ multiplex PCR. The repertoire holds 75,000 to 100,000 clones, 83% seen once, with about 29% in the top ten. Sequenced material: peripheral blood. These receptors were collected from a woman over 75 with acute or convalescent COVID-19.

The chain has TRBV29-1 and TRBJ1-2, with TRBD1 identical over 9 bases. V lost 2 bases to trimming and J lost 6 bases; unmatched junction nucleotides: 1. CDR3 length: 12 amino acids. CDR1 and CDR2 (germline): SQVTM, ANQGSEA. The CDR3: CSVERTGDGYTF. The CDR3 nucleotides read TGCAGCGTTGAACGGACAGGGGATGGCTACACCTTC.

The chain recombines TRBV18 with TRBJ2-7; 11 bases align to TRBD1. Germline lookup yields CDR1 KGHSH and CDR2 LQKENI. V gave up 6 bases and J gave up 5 bases; unmatched junction bases: 6. The CDR3 covers 14 residues. The CDR3 loop reads CASSPGQGAHEQYF. The CDR3 DNA reads TGTGCCAGCTCGCCAGGACAGGGGGCCCACGAGCAGTACTTC.

This clone was seen once. The chain is built from TRBV18 and TRBJ2-5; D perhaps matches TRBD2 (6 bases). The V gene lost 5 bases and the J gene lost 5 bases, with 12 bases spanning the gap. Germline CDR1 and CDR2: KGHSH and LQKENI. There are 13 residues in the CDR3. The CDR3 sequence: CASSTAGIETQYF. The DNA for the CDR3 is TGTGCCAGCTCAACCGCGGGGATTGAGACCCAGTACTTC.

V usage is TRBV2 and J usage is TRBJ2-2, with 10 nucleotides matching TRBD2. CDR3 length equals 15 residues. Germline-derived CDR1 and CDR2 are SNHLY and FYNNEI. The J segment lost 5 bases and the V segment lost 6 bases, leaving 6 bases of the junction unmatched. The chain's CDR3 is CASSASGSGTGELFF. CDR3 DNA sequence: TGTGCCAGCAGCGCTAGCGGGAGCGGTACCGGGGAGCTGTTTTTT.

The rearrangement joins TRBV28 to TRBJ2-7, with D possibly matching TRBD1 (6 bases). CDR1 is MDHEN and CDR2 is SYDVKM in the germline V gene. This CDR3 comprises 14 residues. V lost 2 bases and J 3 bases, leaving 11 bases between the germline ends. The CDR3 DNA is TGTGCCAGCAGTTTACCGGGACACCTCTACGAGCAGTACTTC. Protein sequence: CASSLPGHLYEQYF. The complete variable domain, with remaining parts taken from reference TRBV28 and TRBJ2-7, reads DVKVTQSSRYLVKRTGEKVFLECVQDMDHENMFWYRQDPGLGLRLIYFSYDVKMKEKGDIPEGYSVSREKKERFSLILESASTNQTSMYLCASSLPGHLYEQYFGPGTRLTVT.

The CDR3 loop reads CASSPSGGETQYF. CDR3 bases: TGCGCCAGCAGCCCCTCGGGAGGGGAGACCCAGTACTTC. The chain joins TRBV5-1 to TRBJ2-5; 8 bases align to TRBD2. The CDR3 has 13 residues. The germline V gene encodes CDR1 SGHRS and CDR2 YFSETQ. Trimming at V came to 4 bases and at J to 5 bases, leaving 4 bases not matched to a gene.

The J gene is TRBJ2-1, the V gene TRBV29-1; D is uncertain. The CDR3 contains 16 residues. CDR1 is SQVTM, CDR2 ANQGSEA, per germline. The V end lost 0 bases, the J end lost 0 bases, and 12 bases lay between the germline ends. CDR3 in amino acids: CSVEDLGSSSYNEQFF. CDR3 sequence (DNA): TGCAGCGTTGAAGATCTGGGCTCGAGCTCCTACAATGAGCAGTTCTTC.

This clone was observed a few times. The chain couples TRBV27 to TRBJ1-3, with D unresolved. The germline V and J ends were trimmed by 0 bases and 2 bases, with 11 bases remaining between them. Germline-derived CDR1 and CDR2 are MNHEY and SMNVEV (reference sequence). The CDR3 consists of 16 residues. CDR3 loop: CASSLSFEAAGNTIYF. The CDR3 coding sequence is TGTGCCAGCAGTTTATCGTTTGAGGCAGCTGGAAACACCATATATTTT.

The gene calls are TRBV18 and TRBJ2-3, with 12 bases aligning to TRBD2. Trimming took 6 bases from V and 2 from J; bases not matched to a gene: 15. This CDR3 region has 19 residues. Germline assignment: CDR1 KGHSH and CDR2 LQKENI. DNA for the CDR3: TGTGCCAGCTCCCCGTCCAGGGGACTAGCGGGCTCCCTCACAGATACGCAGTATTTT. It specifies CASSPSRGLAGSLTDTQYF. The complete variable domain, with remaining parts taken from reference TRBV18 and TRBJ2-3, reads NAGVMQNPRHLVRRRGQEARLRCSPMKGHSHVYWYRQLPEEGLKFMVYLQKENIIDESGMPKERFSAEFPKEGPSILRIQQVVRGDSAAYFCASSPSRGLAGSLTDTQYFGPGTRLTVL.

V usage is TRBV6-5 and J usage is TRBJ2-2; a possible D gene is TRBD1 (5 bases). The germline CDR1 and CDR2 sequences are MNHEY and SVGAGI. V gave up 6 bases and J gave up 3 bases, with 11 bases separating them. This CDR3 spans 14 amino acids. CDR3 coding DNA: TGTGCCAGCAGCCGCTCAGGGTACACCGGGGAGCTGTTTTTT. Protein product: CASSRSGYTGELFF.

The chain has TRBV12-5 and TRBJ2-1; TRBD1 is a possible D gene (6 bases). The CDR3 contains 14 residues. Germline CDR1 and CDR2: LGHNT and FRNRAP. V was trimmed by 5 bases and J by 6 bases, leaving 14 bases between them. The CDR3 here is CASGALGGVNEQFF. In nucleotides, the CDR3 is TGTGCTAGTGGTGCCCTAGGGGGAGTCAATGAGCAGTTCTTC.

The chain combines TRBV3-1 (or the pseudogene TRBV3-2) with TRBJ2-3; D possibly corresponds to TRBD1 (6 bases). V lost 0 bases and J 4 bases, leaving 14 bases between the germline ends. This CDR3 is 16 amino acids long. Germline-derived CDR1 and CDR2 are LGHDT and YNNKEL (reference sequence). This CDR3 is CASSQDLNRVADTQYF. CDR3 coding DNA: TGTGCCAGCAGCCAAGATCTTAACAGGGTCGCAGATACGCAGTATTTT.

V is TRBV5-6 and J is TRBJ1-2; D is undetermined. V was clipped by 3 bases and J by 0 bases, with 12 bases between them. The CDR3 runs 15 residues. Germline lookup yields CDR1 SGHDT and CDR2 YYEEEE. The CDR3 reads CASSSAAGANYGYTF. CDR3 DNA: TGTGCCAGCAGCTCCGCCGCGGGAGCTAACTATGGCTACACCTTC. Together with reference TRBV5-6 and TRBJ1-2, the CDR3 gives the full variable domain: DAGVTQSPTHLIKTRGQQVTLRCSPKSGHDTVSWYQQALGQGPQFIFQYYEEEERQRGNFPDRFSGHQFPNYSSELNVNALLLGDSALYLCASSSAAGANYGYTFGSGTRLTVV.

V is TRBV28 and J is TRBJ2-3, with D maybe TRBD1 (5 bases). Germline CDR1 is MDHEN and CDR2 is SYDVKM. Trimming cost V 3 bases and J 3 bases, with 16 bases left between them. The CDR3 totals 16 residues. The CDR3 region is CASSLAWQGSTDTQYF. CDR3 sequence (DNA): TGTGCCAGCAGTTTGGCGTGGCAGGGTAGTACAGATACGCAGTATTTT. Combining the CDR3 with reference TRBV28 and TRBJ2-3 gives the whole variable domain DVKVTQSSRYLVKRTGEKVFLECVQDMDHENMFWYRQDPGLGLRLIYFSYDVKMKEKGDIPEGYSVSREKKERFSLILESASTNQTSMYLCASSLAWQGSTDTQYFGPGTRLTVL.

The J gene is TRBJ2-2, the V gene TRBV18, with TRBD2 identical over 13 bases. V shed 3 bases, J shed 1 base, and the junction held 2 bases outside the gene matches. Germline lookup yields CDR1 KGHSH and CDR2 LQKENI. CDR3 size: 17 residues. CDR3 DNA: TGTGCCAGCTCACCCGGGACTAGCGGGATGAACACCGGGGAGCTGTTTTTT. This encodes CASSPGTSGMNTGELFF.

As to this clone: Distinct nucleotide sequences in the sample also encode this CDR3. This chain uses TRBV5-1 with TRBJ2-3; 12 bases agree with TRBD2. There are 16 residues in the CDR3. The V gene end was trimmed by 0 bases and the J gene end by 2 bases; junction bases not matched to a gene: 1. CDR1 is SGHRS and CDR2 is YFSETQ in the germline V gene. CDR3 DNA: TGCGCCAGCAGCTTGGGACTAGCGGGAGTCACAGATACGCAGTATTTT. Translated, it gives CASSLGLAGVTDTQYF.

The chain recombines TRBV5-4 with TRBJ2-1; 8 bases line up with TRBD2. The length of the CDR3 is 15 residues. The germline V gene encodes CDR1 SGHNT and CDR2 YYREEE (reference sequence). After removal of 1 base from V and 4 bases from J, the junction contained 4 bases not matched to a gene. The CDR3 is CASSLLPSGYNEQFF. DNA for the CDR3: TGTGCCAGCAGCTTGTTACCTAGCGGGTACAATGAGCAGTTCTTC.

The J gene is TRBJ2-2, the V gene TRBV27; TRBD1 aligns across 7 bases. After removal of 5 bases from V and 5 bases from J, the junction contained 2 bases not matched to a gene. There are 13 residues in the CDR3. CDR1 MNHEY and CDR2 SMNVEV come from the germline V gene (reference sequence). CDR3 sequence reads: CASSHRGTGELFF. CDR3 nucleotides: TGTGCCAGCAGTCACAGGGGTACCGGGGAGCTGTTTTTT.

The chain joins TRBV5-1 to TRBJ2-1; 7 bases line up with TRBD1. The CDR3 runs to 15 residues. The trim removed 4 bases at V and 4 bases at J, leaving 8 bases unmatched. Per germline, CDR1 SGHRS and CDR2 YFSETQ. CDR3 in amino acids: CASSPGTDPYNEQFF. The CDR3 region has the DNA TGCGCCAGCAGCCCCGGGACAGACCCATACAATGAGCAGTTCTTC. Combining the CDR3 with reference TRBV5-1 and TRBJ2-1 gives the whole variable domain KAGVTQTPRYLIKTRGQQVTLSCSPISGHRSVSWYQQTPGQGLQFLFEYFSETQRNKGNFPGRFSGRQFSNSRSEMNVSTLELGDSALYLCASSPGTDPYNEQFFGPGTRLTVL.

The CDR3 region is CASSQDRTTYEQYF. DNA of the CDR3: TGTGCCAGCAGCCAAGATAGGACAACCTACGAGCAGTACTTC. This rearrangement joins TRBV4-2 to TRBJ2-7; D might be TRBD1 (5 bases). The germline V gene has CDR1 LGHNA and CDR2 YNFKEQ. CDR3 length: 14 residues. V was clipped by 0 bases and J by 2 bases, with 8 bases between them.

The chain employs TRBV18 and TRBJ2-5; weak D call: TRBD2 (5 bases). V lost 6 bases and J lost 4, with 21 bases in between. Germline values: CDR1 KGHSH, CDR2 LQKENI. The CDR3 is 16 residues long. The CDR3 DNA follows: TGTGCCAGCTCTCCCCGGGCCGGGATCAGTCCAGAGACCCAGTACTTC. Residues: CASSPRAGISPETQYF.